This T cell receptor beta chain came from a study of response to subunit inactivated influenza vaccine. TCRdb re-analysed the RT-PCR reads in MiXCR, keeping a single row per CDR3 protein. The table records more than 450,000 distinct CDR3 sequences, roughly 12% of them present only once. Per the germline V gene, CDR1 is MNHEY and CDR2 is SVGAGI. This CDR3 spans 13 amino acids. V lost 0 bases and J 7 bases, leaving 6 bases between the germline ends. The sample was also linked to a second study, of T cells expressing NK-cell markers. That study reports: Scientists made TCR beta cDNA using 5'RACE template switching with UMIs. Sequencing of TCR beta repertoires drew on sorted CD3+CD56+NKG2C+, CD3+CD56+NKG2C- and CD3+CD56-NKG2C+ T cells. Dominant NKG2C+ clonotypes accounted for 1.0-7.0% of CD8+ T cells in more than five donors. Specificity for HCMV among expanded NKG2C+ T cell clones was not established.

The TCR comes from a man aged 45 to 65 who received an inactivated influenza vaccine. The genes are TRBV6-5 and TRBJ2-2; D is uncertain. Sequencing used PBMCs from blood, obtained on the day of vaccination. CDR3 residues: CASSYSTNGELFF. CDR3 bases: TGTGCCAGCAGTTACTCGACCAACGGGGAGCTGTTTTTT.